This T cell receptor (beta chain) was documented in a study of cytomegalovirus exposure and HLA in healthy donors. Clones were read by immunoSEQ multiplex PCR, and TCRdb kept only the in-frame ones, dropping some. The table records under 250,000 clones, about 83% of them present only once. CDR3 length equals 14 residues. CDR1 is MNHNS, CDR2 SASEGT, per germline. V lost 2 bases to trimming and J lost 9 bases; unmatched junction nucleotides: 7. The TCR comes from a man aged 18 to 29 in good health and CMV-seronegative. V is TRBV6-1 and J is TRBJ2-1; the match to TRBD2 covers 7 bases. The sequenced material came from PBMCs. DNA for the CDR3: TGTGCCAGCAGTGAATTGCGGGGGTCGGGTGAGCAGTTCTTC. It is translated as CASSELRGSGEQFF.